This TCR beta chain comes out of a study of radiation and T cells in renal cell carcinoma (dated by TCRdb to the early 2020s). With regard to the full study: A total of 50 or so samples underwent TCR beta sequencing, made up of approximately 26 tumors and about 27 peripheral blood samples. Across all 50 or so samples, 4,016,671 unique CDR3 nucleotide sequences, encoding 2.5 million to 3 million unique CDR3 amino acid sequences, were identified. The last blood draw occurred 4 weeks after radiation, at the same time as nephrectomy. Paper-wide results and their limitations: Because pretreatment tumor biopsies were not available, the study could not determine whether clonotypes were already present within the tumor at baseline. Because the trial had a single-armed design, the trial could not examine how radiation dose or scheduling affected the TCR repertoire. Blood repertoire dynamics were not followed beyond 4 weeks after treatment. Top tumor clonotypes rose in blood from baseline to 2 weeks post-radiation, then contracted by 4 weeks, suggesting transient expansion of tumor-resident clones.

V lost 8 bases and J lost 11 bases; the stretch between them is 19 bases long. The CDR3 numbers 14 residues from cysteine through phenylalanine. The kept DNA is CDR3 alone, 42 bases in frame from the first base. From the germline V gene (reference sequence), CDR1 is LNHDA and CDR2 is SQIVND. The time point tag for this specimen amounts to: blood 4 weeks post-SBRT, at nephrectomy. Read against the paper, the sample's treatment or condition label means: 15 Gy SBRT to primary tumor, nephrectomy 4 weeks later. Samples were obtained from a clinical trial, in which 15 Gy stereotactic body radiation therapy was delivered to primary renal cell carcinomas and nephrectomy was performed 4 weeks later. Serial peripheral blood from radiation-treated patients was sampled at baseline, 2 weeks and 4 weeks after SBRT to track tumor-enriched clonotypes. Every patient's renal cell carcinoma showed clear cell pathology. Genomic DNA for TCR sequencing was prepared using the QIAamp DNA Blood Mini Kit (Qiagen). The analyses included just those samples that passed every quality control check.

Concerning this clone itself: Which antigen it targets is not known. One base away there is no much larger clone; base qualities are not given.

Following the manufacturer's recommendations, the immunoSEQ kit was used to generate TCR beta libraries from genomic DNA. To prepare libraries, a first multiplex PCR with proprietary primers was run, followed by a second PCR that added unique barcodes, and a bead cleanup was done after each round. Each sample batch included a kit-provided positive control reaction and a negative control reaction. The final libraries underwent checking on an Agilent 4200 TapeStation D1000 ScreenTape, volumetric pooling, and quantification by qPCR. Sequencing was performed on an Illumina NextSeq500 using a MidOutput 150-cycle cartridge, with 156 Read1 cycles, 15 Index1 cycles, and the kit custom primers. The pooled library was loaded at roughly 0.9 pM with roughly 20% PhiX control spiked in. For the original study's pipeline: Vendor-processed data were analyzed in R, and a clonotype was defined as all T cells sharing the same CDR3 nucleotide sequence. For clone abundance analyses, frequencies were normalized to the 10,000 most abundant clones per sample. Public T cell clones, which averaged fewer than five per sample, were excluded before analysis. Tumor-enriched and baseline blood-enriched clonotypes were defined by at least a 32-fold difference in abundance between compartments. A beta-binomial differential abundance model was applied to find clonotypes that expanded or contracted between blood time points. The Baroni-Urbani and Buser coefficient was used to measure tumor-blood repertoire similarity, and groups were compared with two-tailed Wilcoxon tests in R. In its TCRdb copy, this immuneACCESS table keeps in-frame sequences only and misses some clones. Where compared with another copy, unresolved V genes explain less than half of these, and the others have no known cause. The V and J calls and the clone size are those of that table, but D and trimming were determined from the DNA. The sample table records more than 60,000 clones; less than 85% of these occur just once. The ten largest account for more than 2% of the sample.

The sample in question was blood, obtained from a patient whose treatment included radiotherapy and nephrectomy. This clonotype was sampled from a woman aged 55-70 years with renal cell carcinoma. The chain is assembled from TRBV19 and TRBJ1-6; tentative D gene TRBD1, with 6 bases matching. CDR3 protein: CASQDSPSGAPLHF. The DNA is as follows: TGTGCCAGTCAGGACAGTCCCTCAGGAGCACCCCTCCACTTT.